A selection of T cell receptor beta chains follows, all from one sample in a study of radiation and T cells in renal cell carcinoma. Measured with immunoSEQ multiplex PCR; TCRdb has only the in-frame clones, and not every one. The sample shows about 59,000 clones, approximately 84% of them seen only once. The source was blood, collected from a patient whose treatment included radiotherapy and nephrectomy. These TCRs come from a man aged 55 to 70 with renal cell carcinoma. The CDR3 runs from the conserved cysteine through the conserved F or W. A D gene is named only where the DNA matches it firmly. Clone size is stated in some rows and not others, as once, few, many or a class when expanded.

>.|TRBJ1-1|.|TRBV4-3
TGCGCCAGCAGCCAAGGGCAGGAGCTAAACACTGAAGCTTTCTTT
CASSQGQELNTEAFF
>.|TRBJ1-1|.|TRBV7-6
TGTGCCAGCAGCTTAGCGGTTAAAAACACTGAAGCTTTCTTT
CASSLAVKNTEAFF
>few|TRBJ1-1|.|TRBV6-5
TGTGCCAGCAGCGAAGGGCGGACTGAAGCTTTCTTT
CASSEGRTEAFF
>.|TRBJ2-1|TRBD2|TRBV29-1
TGCAGCGTTGCCGCGACTAGCGGGAGCAATGAGCAGTTCTTC
CSVAATSGSNEQFF
>.|TRBJ1-1|.|TRBV9
TGTGCCAGCAGCGTAGCAGGGGCCACTAACACTGAAGCTTTCTTT
CASSVAGATNTEAFF
>few|TRBJ2-7|.|TRBV7-9
TGTGCCAGCAGCTTAAAGGGGGGGAGCTCCTACGAGCAGTACTTC
CASSLKGGSSYEQYF
>.|TRBJ2-3|.|TRBV29-1
TGCAGCGTTGGGGGGGTTAGCACAGATACGCAGTATTTT
CSVGGVSTDTQYF
>.|TRBJ2-3|.|TRBV21-1
TGTGCCAGCAGCAAAGGACAGGAATACACAGATACGCAGTATTTT
CASSKGQEYTDTQYF
>.|TRBJ1-2|.|TRBV6-1
TGTGCCAGCAGTCAGGGGCTCCCCTATGGCTACACCTTC
CASSQGLPYGYTF
>.|TRBJ2-1|.|TRBV5-1
TGCGCCAGCAGCTTGGCCCAGTCCCCTAGGGATGAGCAGTTCTTC
CASSLAQSPRDEQFF
>once|TRBJ2-5|TRBD2|TRBV5-1
TGCGCCAGCAGCCCGGGACTAGCGGAGAGGTACCAAGAGACCCAGTACTTC
CASSPGLAERYQETQYF
>.|TRBJ1-1|.|TRBV30
TGTGCCTGGAGTAGAGGAACGAACACTGAAGCTTTCTTT
CAWSRGTNTEAFF
>once|TRBJ2-5|TRBD2|TRBV19
TGTGCCAGTAGCCCAATAACGGGGGGGCCCTCGGTTACGACCCAGTACTTC
CASSPITGGPSVTTQYF
>.|TRBJ2-2|.|TRBV7-2
TGTGCCAGCAGCTTGGGGGGGCGAGCCACCGGGGAGCTGTTTTTT
CASSLGGRATGELFF
>.|TRBJ1-1|.|TRBV27
TGTGCCAGCAGCCTGAATACAGGGCCCTTCACTGAAGCTTTCTTT
CASSLNTGPFTEAFF
>.|TRBJ2-1|.|TRBV14
TGTGCCAGCAGCCAGTTCATGGGGCAAGATGAGCAGTTCTTC
CASSQFMGQDEQFF
>many|TRBJ2-7|TRBD1|TRBV11-2
TGTGCCAGCAGCATAAGGGGAACAGGGGGCGACGAGCAGTACTTC
CASSIRGTGGDEQYF
>.|TRBJ1-1|.|TRBV6-1
TGTGCCAGCAGTGAAGTAGGCATGTGGAACACTGAAGCTTTCTTT
CASSEVGMWNTEAFF
>.|TRBJ2-2|TRBD1|TRBV9
TGTGCCAGCAGCGTACTGGACAGGGGAAACACCGGGGAGCTGTTTTTT
CASSVLDRGNTGELFF
>few|TRBJ2-1|.|TRBV19
TGTGCCAGTATTGGCTCTACGAGCTCCTACAATGAGCAGTTCTTC
CASIGSTSSYNEQFF
>.|TRBJ1-2|TRBD1|TRBV11-2
TGTGCCAGCAGCTTCTCGGGACAGGGCTATGGCTACACCTTC
CASSFSGQGYGYTF
>.|TRBJ1-2|.|TRBV6-1
TGTGCCAGCAGTGAATCTGGCAGGGCGAACGGCTACACCTTC
CASSESGRANGYTF
>.|TRBJ2-7|.|TRBV18
TGTGCCAGCTCGCCTCAAAATTACGAGCAGTACTTC
CASSPQNYEQYF
>.|TRBJ1-5|.|TRBV30
TGTGCCTGGAGTATGGGGGGAAATCAGCCCCAGCATTTT
CAWSMGGNQPQHF
>.|TRBJ2-3|.|TRBV11-3
TGTGCCAGCAGCTTAGGAGTTGCAGATACGCAGTATTTT
CASSLGVADTQYF
>.|TRBJ2-5|TRBD1|TRBV27
TGTGCCAGCAGTTTTACCCGAGCTGGGACAGGAGTCCAAGAGACCCAGTACTTC
CASSFTRAGTGVQETQYF
>.|TRBJ2-3|TRBD2|TRBV27
TGTGCCAGCAGAGTCGGACTAGCGGGAGCGACAGATACGCAGTATTTT
CASRVGLAGATDTQYF
>.|TRBJ2-2|TRBD1|TRBV9
TGTGCCAGCAGCGTAGAAGACAGGGGGCTTATTGTAACCGGGGAGCTGTTTTTT
CASSVEDRGLIVTGELFF
>.|TRBJ1-1|.|TRBV13
TGTGCCAGCAACTATAAATCGGGTTGGAACACTGAAGCTTTCTTT
CASNYKSGWNTEAFF
>.|TRBJ1-2|.|TRBV5-1
TGCGCCAGCAGCTTGGTGGATTTTTGGGGCTACACCTTC
CASSLVDFWGYTF
>.|TRBJ2-3|TRBD2|TRBV27
TGTGCCAGCAGTCCACCGGGGGGGGCGGATACGCAGTATTTT
CASSPPGGADTQYF
>.|TRBJ2-5|.|TRBV5-1
TGCGCCAGCAGCTTGGCCCTTTCGTACCAAGAGACCCAGTACTTC
CASSLALSYQETQYF
>.|TRBJ2-4|.|TRBV4-1
TGCGCCAGCAGCCAAGCTATAGCCTCAGGGAACATTCAGTACTTC
CASSQAIASGNIQYF
>.|TRBJ1-4|.|TRBV30
TGTGCCTGTCGAAGAGGGTCTAATGAAAAACTGTTTTTT
CACRRGSNEKLFF
>.|TRBJ1-1|.|TRBV4-3
TGCGCCAGCAGCCAAGACAGGGTGAACACTGAAGCTTTCTTT
CASSQDRVNTEAFF
>.|TRBJ1-3|TRBD1|TRBV7-2
TGTGCCAGCAGCTTAGACAGGGGGCCAGGAAACACCATATATTTT
CASSLDRGPGNTIYF
>few|TRBJ1-1|TRBD1|TRBV19
TGTGCCAGTAGTCAATACAGGGGGCTAGCTTTCTTT
CASSQYRGLAFF
>.|TRBJ1-5|.|TRBV5-1
TGCGCCAGCAGCGCCGCCGGCGGGGGCAATCAGCCCCAGCATTTT
CASSAAGGGNQPQHF
>.|TRBJ2-4|TRBD1|TRBV6-5
TGTGCCAGCAGTTACCGGGGACAGGGGGGCAAAAACATTCAGTACTTC
CASSYRGQGGKNIQYF
>.|TRBJ2-3|.|TRBV6-5
TGTGCCAGCAACCGGGACTTTTCCACAGATACGCAGTATTTT
CASNRDFSTDTQYF
>.|TRBJ2-1|.|TRBV6-1
TGTGCCAGTAAGCCCTCTTACAATGAGCAGTTCTTC
CASKPSYNEQFF
>.|TRBJ1-1|.|TRBV6-1
TGTGCCAGCAGTGCCCTCACAGGGAGCACTGAAGCTTTCTTT
CASSALTGSTEAFF
>few|TRBJ2-1|TRBD1|TRBV15
TGTGCCACCAGCACTGGGACAGGGGGTTACAATGAGCAGTTCTTC
CATSTGTGGYNEQFF
>few|TRBJ1-1|TRBD1|TRBV11-3
TGTGCCAGCAGCTATCCAACAGGGGGAAGGACTGAAGCTTTCTTT
CASSYPTGGRTEAFF
>.|TRBJ2-6|.|TRBV15
TGTGCCACCAGCAGAGATCTAGGCAGGGCGGGGACTGGGGCCAACGTCCTGACTTTC
CATSRDLGRAGTGANVLTF
>.|TRBJ2-5|.|TRBV5-1
TGCGCCAGCAGCGAGAACCCGAAGACCCAGTACTTC
CASSENPKTQYF
>.|TRBJ2-2|.|TRBV27
TGTGCCAGCAGTTTTGGAACCGGGGAGCTGTTTTTT
CASSFGTGELFF
>.|TRBJ1-6|.|TRBV7-2
TGTGCCAGCAGCCGTGGTCCCGCAGCGAATTCACCCCTCCACTTT
CASSRGPAANSPLHF
>.|TRBJ1-3|.|TRBV30
TGTGCCTGGACCGCGTCGACTTTCGGCTTTGGAAACACCATATATTTT
CAWTASTFGFGNTIYF
>.|TRBJ2-2|.|TRBV7-2
TGTGCCAGCAGCTTAATAGGGAAAACCGGGGAGCTGTTTTTT
CASSLIGKTGELFF